The next 11 T cell receptor beta chains were all read from a single sample in a study of vaccination and CD4 T cells after COVID-19. The Oncomine TCR Beta short-read assay was applied to DNA of cultured CD4+ T cells. Each CDR3 protein is one row after TCRdb ran MiXCR on the PCR reads. The table lists approximately 14,000 distinct CDR3 sequences, about 59% of them singletons. This sample's treatment: roughly 10-day PBMC culture with coronavirus spike peptide pools or control peptides (ViraFEST assay). No antigen has been identified for these receptors. The sequenced material came from CD4+ T cells from blood, cultured in vitro. Source of these receptors: a human donor who had recovered from COVID-19.

This clonotype was detected a few times. The J gene is TRBJ1-2, the V gene TRBV28; 7 bases map to TRBD1. The V gene end was trimmed by 8 bases and the J gene end by 7 bases; junction bases not matched to a gene: 10. CDR3 size: 13 residues. Germline loops: CDR1 MDHEN, CDR2 SYDVKM. Here the CDR3 reads CASSSQGPFGYTF. In DNA form, the CDR3 reads TGTGCCAGCTCCTCACAGGGGCCGTTTGGCTACACCTTC.

This clonotype was seen a handful of times. V and J are TRBV6-4 and TRBJ1-2; D not resolved. The CDR3 consists of 15 residues. Germline lookup yields CDR1 MRHNA and CDR2 SNTAGT. Trimming stripped 0 bases from V and 4 bases from J, with 12 bases between. CDR3 sequence reads: CASSDSGESRYGYTF. CDR3 sequence (DNA): TGTGCCAGCAGTGACTCCGGGGAGTCCCGCTATGGCTACACCTTC.

V is TRBV7-2 and J is TRBJ1-2; D might be TRBD1 (5 bases). This CDR3 has 13 residues. The germline V gene encodes CDR1 SGHTA and CDR2 FQGNSA. V shed 6 bases and J shed 4 bases, with 12 bases lying between them. This CDR3 reads CASSSDSLYGYTF. In nucleotides, the CDR3 is TGTGCCAGCAGTTCAGACAGCCTCTATGGCTACACCTTC.

The rearrangement links TRBV20-1 to TRBJ2-3, with 9 bases matching TRBD2. From germline, CDR1 is DFQATT and CDR2 SNEGSKA (reference sequence). After removal of 3 bases from V and 2 bases from J, the junction contained 6 bases not matched to a gene. This CDR3 comprises 15 residues. DNA of the CDR3: TGCAGTGCTAGTCGTCCTAGCGGGATCACAGATACGCAGTATTTT. This gives the protein CSASRPSGITDTQYF.

This clonotype has a handful of counts. The CDR3 DNA reads as TGTGCCAGCACCACTGCCGGGGACAGCTCCAAAAACATTCAGTACTTC. Its translation is CASTTAGDSSKNIQYF. This chain links TRBV28 with TRBJ2-4, with 7 bases matching TRBD1. Germline V CDR1 and CDR2: MDHEN, SYDVKM. J lost 2 bases, V lost 7 bases, and 11 bases had no gene match. The CDR3 extends over 16 amino acids.

The chain links TRBV4-1 to TRBJ1-2, with D maybe TRBD1 (6 bases). The CDR3 consists of 15 residues. Germline V lookup: CDR1 MGHRA, CDR2 YSYEKL. With 1 base removed from V and 4 bases from J, the gap between germline ends came to 13 bases. This CDR3 reads CASSQVGGTPYGYTF. The CDR3 nucleotides read TGCGCCAGCAGCCAAGTAGGGGGGACACCCTATGGCTACACCTTC.

This clonotype was picked up one time. The chain carries TRBV5-4 and TRBJ2-2; tentative D call: TRBD2 (6 bases). Trimming stripped 5 bases from V and 5 bases from J, with 13 bases between. Germline CDR1 reads SGHNT; CDR2 reads YYREEE (reference sequence). This CDR3 contains 14 residues. The CDR3 DNA reads as TGTGCCAGCAGAAACCTGGGGAGGACCGGGGAGCTGTTTTTT. Its translation is CASRNLGRTGELFF.

The J gene is TRBJ2-5, the V gene TRBV7-2, with D possibly being TRBD1 (5 bases). The CDR3 extends over 13 amino acids. Trimming pared 5 bases from V and 1 base from J, leaving 8 bases between. Germline loops: CDR1 SGHTA, CDR2 FQGNSA. This CDR3 is CASSSRVQETQYF. As DNA, the CDR3 is TGTGCCAGCAGCAGCAGGGTCCAAGAGACCCAGTACTTC.

The rearrangement links TRBV7-9 to TRBJ1-2, with a weak D call TRBD1 (5 bases). Germline values: CDR1 SEHNR, CDR2 FQNEAQ (reference sequence). The CDR3 runs 15 residues. Trimming pared 4 bases from V and 4 bases from J, leaving 16 bases between. CDR3 nucleotides: TGTGCCAGCAGCTGGACCGGGACGGGCCTCTATGGCTACACCTTC. This sequence encodes CASSWTGTGLYGYTF.

This clonotype is a singleton in its sample. V and J are TRBV2 and TRBJ1-1; D is possibly TRBD1 (6 bases). The V end lost 7 bases, the J end lost 4 bases, and 16 bases lay between the germline ends. Looked up from germline, CDR1 is SNHLY and CDR2 is FYNNEI. The CDR3 has 14 residues. The CDR3 DNA sequence: TGTGCCAGCACCTTCGGGGGGCAGGGCACTGAAGCTTTCTTT. The encoded protein is CASTFGGQGTEAFF.

The J gene is TRBJ1-5, the V gene TRBV6-2 or TRBV6-3, with D unclear. This CDR3 is 15 amino acids long. V was pared by 4 bases and J by 5 bases, with 15 bases between. The germline CDR1 and CDR2 sequences are MNHEY and SVGEGT. CDR3 DNA sequence: TGTGCCAGCAGTTTGGGCCTAGCCGGATATCAGCCCCAGCATTTT. Amino acids: CASSLGLAGYQPQHF.